This record concerns one TCR beta chain sequence. This clonotype was seen a few times. What this receptor recognizes is not known. A clone one base away is much larger, so this may be a read error. The CDR3 does not end in the conserved phenylalanine or tryptophan, so this is likely a read error. What this sample's time point label stands for: longitudinal time-point 1 (baseline). Unsorted PBMC libraries were generated from 2 million PBMCs stored in RNAlater at -80 °C until RNA extraction. Multiple sclerosis patients were enrolled in a US clinical protocol under which disease progression was evaluated by magnetic resonance imaging. Peripheral blood was subjected to Ficoll-Hypaque density gradient centrifugation to isolate PBMCs, which were then cryopreserved in liquid nitrogen. The CDR3 numbers 12 amino acids, ends counted. The CDR3 DNA has 36 bases and is translated from base 1. CDR1 and CDR2 are read off the germline V gene as SQVTM and ANQGSEA. V and J lose 2 bases and 2 bases, and a span of 6 bases separates them.

The data are from a study of neurological immune-mediated disorders (dated by TCRdb to 2018 to 2020). Study-wide context: Among the approximately 35 multiple sclerosis patients, relapsing-remitting MS accounted for about 31 and secondary progressive MS accounted for 3. Peripheral blood TCR-beta repertoires from patients with HTLV-I-associated myelopathy (HAM/TSP), patients with multiple sclerosis, and healthy controls were compared in the study using UMI-based sequencing. Longitudinal samples, technical triplicates and paired sorted CD4+ and CD8+ T-cell subsets, alongside PBMC samples, were included among the approximately 110 TCR-beta libraries. Each longitudinal HAM/TSP and healthy donor was sampled at 3 time-points spaced at about 3-40 month intervals. Of the approximately 66 subjects in the cohort, some 15 were HAM/TSP patients, about 34 were multiple sclerosis patients, and 20 were healthy controls.

General study outcomes and caveats: TCR clonal expansion was greatest in HAM/TSP patients and smallest in MS patients, who ranked below even healthy controls. No clinical or MRI features were associated with the MS cluster, and the authors said that larger cohorts are needed. No identical CDR3 amino acid sequences were shared among expanded clones across subjects, suggesting private TCR-beta repertoires in all groups. Repertoires from 18 of 34 MS patients were grouped by phylogenetic analysis into a cluster of related CDR3 sequences, suggesting a possible repertoire-level signature.

cDNA was synthesized by template-switch 5'RACE using a primer carrying a 10-nucleotide random unique molecular identifier by which each TCR transcript was tagged. Every sequencing run covered 15-18 subjects and yielded more than 180 million TCR-beta sequences. Total RNA was extracted with the RNeasy kit. Using the KAPA Real-time Library Amplification kit, TCR-beta VDJ regions were amplified with primers for the TCR constant region and the 5'RACE anchor. Sample indexes and Illumina adaptors were added in a first PCR, and a second PCR then increased library yield. The roughly 650 bp TCR product was size-selected on a 2% E-gel SizeSelection system after Ampure bead purification. Library quality was checked on a Bioanalyzer, concentration was measured with Qubit, and libraries were quantified with the Kapa Library Quantification kit before pooling. An Illumina HiSeq 2500 was used to sequence the libraries paired-end at 2 x 150 bp. To increase sequence diversity, about 25-30% phiX was spiked into each library pool. Per the authors' processing: Quality-filtered reads were processed with the UMI-based MiGEC pipeline, which removed over 85% of raw TCR sequences during error correction. VDJ genes were aligned to IMGT germline references, and each clonotype was defined by a unique CDR3 amino acid sequence together with V-J genes. VDJtools evaluated clonal expansion, Shannon diversity and CDR3 relatedness (CalcPairwiseDistances, ClusterSamples); CLCbio workbench built phylogenetic trees. Expanded clones were defined as having at least 8 unique UMIs, based on coefficient-of-variation modelling across technical triplicates. TCRdb handled the public reads itself, with Q25 trimming in fastp and clone calling in MiXCR, and kept productive beta chains. Each entry merges the rows of one CDR3 protein and shows their most common DNA and genes. None of the V and J calls come from the authors' own analysis; TCRdb made them. The sample records approximately 36,000 distinct CDR3 sequences, under 4% of which are singletons. More than 7% of the sample comes from the top ten.

The receptor was derived from a woman aged 55-70 years with multiple sclerosis. The chain employs TRBV29-1 and TRBJ2-5; no confident D gene assignment can be made. Sequencing was performed on PBMCs. The bases are TGCAGCGTTGAACTACAGCAAGAGACCCAGTACTGC. This yields the protein CSVELQQETQYC.